This T cell receptor (beta chain) is drawn from a study of shared clonotypes between healthy human individuals. Deep level was the assay's run setting. Assay used: immunoSEQ multiplex PCR; TCRdb lists only in-frame clones, some missing. The data contain approximately 1.9 million clones, 80% to 95% of them singletons. Germline values: CDR1 SGHTA, CDR2 FQGTGA. The CDR3 runs 14 residues. Trimming removed 5 bases from V and 5 bases from J; junction bases left unmatched: 2. CD45RO-negative, CCR7-positively selected cells formed the naive CD8 fraction, excluding terminally differentiated effector memory CD45RA+ cells. Adult Caucasians living in Nashville, Tennessee made up all of the donors.

Sequenced: naive CD8+ T cells from PBMCs. The rearrangement joins TRBV7-3 to TRBJ2-1; 11 nucleotides match TRBD2. The origin of this receptor is a man aged 18-30 years in good health. Some clones in this sample may be carry-over from other donors' samples. CDR3 DNA sequence: TGTGCCAGCAGCGCGGGACTAGCGGACAATGAGCAGTTCTTC. Protein sequence: CASSAGLADNEQFF.